This paragraph covers one TCR beta chain sequence. This CDR3 contains 15 residues. Germline CDR1 and CDR2: LNHDA and SQIVND (reference sequence). The ends lost 5 bases at V and 7 bases at J; junction bases unmatched: 9. These data belong to a study of T cell changes during pregnancy in multiple sclerosis. Method: immunoSEQ multiplex PCR; TCRdb's copy keeps in-frame clones and lacks some. The table lists about 60,000 clones, roughly nine tenths of them singletons. This sequence was found in a female donor with multiple sclerosis, enrolled in a pregnancy study. The rearrangement uses TRBV19 and TRBJ1-4; 8 positions match TRBD1. The input for sequencing was peripheral blood, taken before pregnancy. Written as DNA, the CDR3 is TGTGCCAGTAGTGCGATAGGACAGGGTGGTGAAAAACTGTTTTTT. It translates to CASSAIGQGGEKLFF.